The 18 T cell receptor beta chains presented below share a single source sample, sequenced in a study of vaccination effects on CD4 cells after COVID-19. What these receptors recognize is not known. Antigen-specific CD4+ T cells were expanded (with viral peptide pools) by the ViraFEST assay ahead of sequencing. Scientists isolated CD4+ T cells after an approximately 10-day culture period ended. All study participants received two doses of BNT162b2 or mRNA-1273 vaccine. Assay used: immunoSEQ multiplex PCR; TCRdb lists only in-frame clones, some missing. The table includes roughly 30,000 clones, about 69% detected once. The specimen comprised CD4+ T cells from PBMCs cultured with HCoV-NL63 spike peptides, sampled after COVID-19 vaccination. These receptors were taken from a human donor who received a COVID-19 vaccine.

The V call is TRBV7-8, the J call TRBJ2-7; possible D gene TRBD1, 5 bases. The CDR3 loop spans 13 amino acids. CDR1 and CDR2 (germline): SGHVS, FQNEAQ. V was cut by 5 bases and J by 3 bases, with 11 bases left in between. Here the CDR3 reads CASSHVDSYEQYF. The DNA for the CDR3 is TGTGCCAGCAGCCACGTTGACAGCTACGAGCAGTACTTC.

The CDR3 bases are TGCAGTGCCCCGGGTAATGAGCAGTTCTTC. Translating gives CSAPGNEQFF. This chain links TRBV20-1 with TRBJ2-1; no firm D call. Looked up from germline, CDR1 is DFQATT and CDR2 is SNEGSKA (reference sequence). V lost 6 bases and J 7 bases, leaving 7 bases between the germline ends. There are 10 residues in the CDR3.

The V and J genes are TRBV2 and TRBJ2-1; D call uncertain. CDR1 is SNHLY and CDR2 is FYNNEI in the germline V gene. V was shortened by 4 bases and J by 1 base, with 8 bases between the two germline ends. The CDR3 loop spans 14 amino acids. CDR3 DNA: TGTGCCAGCAGTGCCACCAGGTCCTACAATGAGCAGTTCTTC. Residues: CASSATRSYNEQFF.

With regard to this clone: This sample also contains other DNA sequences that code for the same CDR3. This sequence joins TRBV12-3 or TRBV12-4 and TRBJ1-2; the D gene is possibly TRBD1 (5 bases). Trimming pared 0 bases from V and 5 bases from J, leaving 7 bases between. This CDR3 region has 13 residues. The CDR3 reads CASSLAGPYGYTF. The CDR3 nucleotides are TGTGCCAGCAGTTTAGCGGGGCCATATGGCTACACCTTC.

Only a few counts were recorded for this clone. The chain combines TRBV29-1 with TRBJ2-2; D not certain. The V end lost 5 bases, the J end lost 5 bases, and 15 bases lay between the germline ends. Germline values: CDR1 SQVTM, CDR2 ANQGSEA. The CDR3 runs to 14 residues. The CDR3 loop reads CSVRIRFGTGELFF. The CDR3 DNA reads TGCAGCGTTCGGATTCGATTCGGGACCGGGGAGCTGTTTTTT.

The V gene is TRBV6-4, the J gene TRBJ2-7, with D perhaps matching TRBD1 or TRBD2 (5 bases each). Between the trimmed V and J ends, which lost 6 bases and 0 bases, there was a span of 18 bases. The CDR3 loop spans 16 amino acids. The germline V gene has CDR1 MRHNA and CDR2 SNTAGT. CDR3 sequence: CASRELGTVSSYEQYF. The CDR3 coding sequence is TGTGCCAGCAGAGAACTCGGGACGGTAAGCTCCTACGAGCAGTACTTC.

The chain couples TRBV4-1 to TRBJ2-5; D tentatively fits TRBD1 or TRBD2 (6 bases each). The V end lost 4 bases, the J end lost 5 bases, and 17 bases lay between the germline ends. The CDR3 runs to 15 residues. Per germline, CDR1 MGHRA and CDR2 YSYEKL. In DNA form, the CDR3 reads TGCGCCAGCAGCCGGGGTGAGGGGGGACCTGAGACCCAGTACTTC. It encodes CASSRGEGGPETQYF.

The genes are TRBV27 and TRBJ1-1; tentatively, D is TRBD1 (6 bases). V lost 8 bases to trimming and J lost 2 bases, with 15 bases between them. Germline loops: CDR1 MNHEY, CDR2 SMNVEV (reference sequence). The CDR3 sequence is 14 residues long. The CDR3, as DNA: TGTGCCAGCTTCGTTAAGGGGACAAACACTGAAGCTTTCTTT. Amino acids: CASFVKGTNTEAFF.

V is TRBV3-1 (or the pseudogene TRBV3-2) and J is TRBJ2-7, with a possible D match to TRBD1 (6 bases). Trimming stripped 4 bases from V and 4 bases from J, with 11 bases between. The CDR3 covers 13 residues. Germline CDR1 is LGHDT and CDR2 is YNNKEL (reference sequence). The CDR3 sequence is CASSRQGNYEQYF. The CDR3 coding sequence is TGTGCCAGCAGCCGGCAGGGGAATTACGAGCAGTACTTC.

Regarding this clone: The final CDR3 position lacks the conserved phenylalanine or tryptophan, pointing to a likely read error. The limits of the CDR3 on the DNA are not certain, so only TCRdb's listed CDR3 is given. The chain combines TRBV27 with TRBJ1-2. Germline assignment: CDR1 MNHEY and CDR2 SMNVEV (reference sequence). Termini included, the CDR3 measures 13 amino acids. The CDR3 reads CASSLRRDGGETL.

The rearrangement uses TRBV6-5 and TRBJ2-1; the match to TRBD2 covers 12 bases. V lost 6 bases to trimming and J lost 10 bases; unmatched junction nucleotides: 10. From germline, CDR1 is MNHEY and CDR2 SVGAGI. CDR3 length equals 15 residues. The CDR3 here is CASRTGLAGILEQFF. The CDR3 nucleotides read TGTGCCAGCAGAACTGGACTAGCGGGAATTTTGGAGCAGTTCTTC.

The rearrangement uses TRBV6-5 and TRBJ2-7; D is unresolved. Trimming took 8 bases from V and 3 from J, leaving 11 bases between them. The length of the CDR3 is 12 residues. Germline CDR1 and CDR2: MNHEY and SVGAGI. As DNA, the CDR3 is TGTGCCAGCGGGCAGGCGAGCTACGAGCAGTACTTC. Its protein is CASGQASYEQYF.

CDR3 sequence (DNA): TGTGCCAGCAGCCAAGGGGGCAGCTCCTACAATGAGCAGTTCTTC. Its translation is CASSQGGSSYNEQFF. This rearrangement joins TRBV7-9 to TRBJ2-1; TRBD1 aligns across 7 bases. The CDR3 loop spans 15 amino acids. Germline CDR1 reads SEHNR; CDR2 reads FQNEAQ (reference sequence). V trimming: 5 bases; J trimming: 0 bases; junction bases outside the gene matches: 4.

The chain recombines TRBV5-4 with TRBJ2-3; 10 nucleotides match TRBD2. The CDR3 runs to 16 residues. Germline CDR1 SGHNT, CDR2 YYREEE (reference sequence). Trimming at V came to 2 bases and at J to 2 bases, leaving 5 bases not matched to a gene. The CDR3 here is CASSLIAGGNTDTQYF. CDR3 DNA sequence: TGTGCCAGCAGCTTAATAGCGGGAGGAAACACAGATACGCAGTATTTT.

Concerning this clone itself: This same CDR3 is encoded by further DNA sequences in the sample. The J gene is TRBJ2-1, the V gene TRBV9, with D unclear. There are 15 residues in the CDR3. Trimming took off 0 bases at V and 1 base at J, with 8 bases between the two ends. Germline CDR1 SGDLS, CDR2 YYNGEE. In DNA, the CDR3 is TGTGCCAGCAGCGTAGGGTCCACTTCCTACAATGAGCAGTTCTTC. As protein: CASSVGSTSYNEQFF.

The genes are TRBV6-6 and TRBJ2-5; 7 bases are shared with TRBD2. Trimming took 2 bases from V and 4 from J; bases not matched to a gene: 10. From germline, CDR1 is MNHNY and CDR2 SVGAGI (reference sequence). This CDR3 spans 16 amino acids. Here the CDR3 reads CASSYGREIGGETQYF. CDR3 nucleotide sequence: TGTGCCAGCAGTTACGGGCGGGAGATCGGCGGAGAGACCCAGTACTTC.

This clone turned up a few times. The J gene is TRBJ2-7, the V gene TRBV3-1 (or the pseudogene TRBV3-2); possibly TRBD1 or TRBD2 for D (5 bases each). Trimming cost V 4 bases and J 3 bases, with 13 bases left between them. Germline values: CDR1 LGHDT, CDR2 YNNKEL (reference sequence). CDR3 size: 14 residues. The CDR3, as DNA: TGTGCCAGCAGCCTCGGGACGGAGGTCTACGAGCAGTACTTC. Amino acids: CASSLGTEVYEQYF.

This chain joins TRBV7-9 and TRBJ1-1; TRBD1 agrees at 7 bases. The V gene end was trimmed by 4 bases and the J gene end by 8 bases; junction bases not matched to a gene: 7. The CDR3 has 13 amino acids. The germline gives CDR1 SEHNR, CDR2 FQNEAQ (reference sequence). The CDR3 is CASSSGQAVEAFF. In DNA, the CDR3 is TGTGCCAGCAGCTCCGGACAGGCAGTAGAAGCTTTCTTT.